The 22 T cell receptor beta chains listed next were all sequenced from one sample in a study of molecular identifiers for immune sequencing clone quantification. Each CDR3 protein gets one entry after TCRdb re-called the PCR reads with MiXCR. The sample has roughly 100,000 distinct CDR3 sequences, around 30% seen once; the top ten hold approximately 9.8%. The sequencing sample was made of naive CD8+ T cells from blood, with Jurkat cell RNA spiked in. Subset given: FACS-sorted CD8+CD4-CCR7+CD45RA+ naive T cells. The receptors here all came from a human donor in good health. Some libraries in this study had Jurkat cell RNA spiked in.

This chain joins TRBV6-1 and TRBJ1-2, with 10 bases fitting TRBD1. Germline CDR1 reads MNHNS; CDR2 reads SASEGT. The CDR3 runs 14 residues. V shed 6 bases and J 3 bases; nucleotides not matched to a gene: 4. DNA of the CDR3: TGTGCCAGCAGCGCCGGGACAGGGGACTATGGCTACACCTTC. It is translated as CASSAGTGDYGYTF.

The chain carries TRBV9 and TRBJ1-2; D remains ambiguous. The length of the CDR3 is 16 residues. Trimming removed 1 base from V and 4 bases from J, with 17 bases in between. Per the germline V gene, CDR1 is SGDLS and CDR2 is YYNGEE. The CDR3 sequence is CASSVIGEDPGYGYTF. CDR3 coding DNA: TGTGCCAGCAGCGTAATCGGAGAGGACCCGGGCTATGGCTACACCTTC. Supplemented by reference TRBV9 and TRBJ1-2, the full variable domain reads DSGVTQTPKHLITATGQRVTLRCSPRSGDLSVYWYQQSLDQGLQFLIQYYNGEERAKGNILERFSAQQFPDLHSELNLSSLELGDSALYFCASSVIGEDPGYGYTFGSGTRLTVV.

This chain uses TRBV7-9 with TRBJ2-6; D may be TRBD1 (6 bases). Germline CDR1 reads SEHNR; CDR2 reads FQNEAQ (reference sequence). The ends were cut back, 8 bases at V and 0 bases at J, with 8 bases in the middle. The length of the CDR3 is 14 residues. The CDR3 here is CASGGGSGANVLTF. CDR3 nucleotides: TGTGCCAGCGGGGGCGGCTCTGGGGCCAACGTCCTGACTTTC.

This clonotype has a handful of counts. CDR3 amino acids: CASRGQGNHASTDTQYF. The CDR3 nucleotides read TGTGCCAGTCGCGGACAGGGAAACCATGCTAGCACAGATACGCAGTATTTT. V and J are TRBV19 and TRBJ2-3, with TRBD1 matching 8 bases. With 8 bases clipped from V and 0 bases from J, the junction kept 13 bases outside the gene matches. This CDR3 has 17 residues. Germline V gene data show CDR1 as LNHDA and CDR2 as SQIVND (reference sequence).

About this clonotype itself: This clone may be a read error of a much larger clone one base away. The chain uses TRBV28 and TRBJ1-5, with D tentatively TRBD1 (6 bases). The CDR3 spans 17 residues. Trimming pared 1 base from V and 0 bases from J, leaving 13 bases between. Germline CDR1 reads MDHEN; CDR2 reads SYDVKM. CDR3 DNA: TGTGCCAGCAGTTTATATGGACAGCTGGATAGCAATCAGCCCCAGCATTTT. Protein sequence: CASSLYGQLDSNQPQHF. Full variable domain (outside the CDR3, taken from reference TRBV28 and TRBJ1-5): DVKVTQSSRYLVKRTGEKVFLECVQDMDHENMFWYRQDPGLGLRLIYFSYDVKMKEKGDIPEGYSVSREKKERFSLILESASTNQTSMYLCASSLYGQLDSNQPQHFGDGTRLSIL.

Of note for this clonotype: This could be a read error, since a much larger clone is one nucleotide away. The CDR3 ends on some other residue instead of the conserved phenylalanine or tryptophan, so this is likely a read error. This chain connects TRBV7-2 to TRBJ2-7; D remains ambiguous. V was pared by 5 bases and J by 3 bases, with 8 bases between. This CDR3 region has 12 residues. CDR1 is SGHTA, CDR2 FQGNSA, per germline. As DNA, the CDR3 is TGTGCCAGCAGCCTAGGCGACTACGAGCAGTACATC. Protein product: CASSLGDYEQYI.

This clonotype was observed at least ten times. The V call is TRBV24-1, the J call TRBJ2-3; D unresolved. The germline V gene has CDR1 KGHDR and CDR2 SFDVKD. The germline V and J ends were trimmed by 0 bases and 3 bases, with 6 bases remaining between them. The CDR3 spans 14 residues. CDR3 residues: CATSDLTVTDTQYF. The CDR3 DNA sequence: TGTGCCACCAGTGATTTGACAGTGACAGATACGCAGTATTTT.

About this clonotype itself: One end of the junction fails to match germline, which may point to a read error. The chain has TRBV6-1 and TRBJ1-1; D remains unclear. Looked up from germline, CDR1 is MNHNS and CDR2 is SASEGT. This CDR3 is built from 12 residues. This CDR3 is CASSVGRTVAFF. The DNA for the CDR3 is TGTGCCAGCAGTGTAGGCAGAACTGTAGCTTTCTTT.

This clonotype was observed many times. The CDR3 nucleotides are TGTGCCAGCAGCTTTCCGGGACAAAATTCACCCCTCCACTTT. This codes for CASSFPGQNSPLHF. This chain joins TRBV7-9 and TRBJ1-6, with TRBD1 as a possible D gene (6 bases). V lost 3 bases to trimming and J lost 7 bases, with 10 bases between them. Germline lookup yields CDR1 SEHNR and CDR2 FQNEAQ (reference sequence). CDR3 length equals 14 residues.

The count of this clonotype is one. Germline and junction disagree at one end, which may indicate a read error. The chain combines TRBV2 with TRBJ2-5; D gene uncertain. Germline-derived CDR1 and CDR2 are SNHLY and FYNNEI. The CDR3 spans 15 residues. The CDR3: CAGSEIERSEETQYF. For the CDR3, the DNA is TGTGCCGGCAGTGAGATAGAGAGGTCGGAAGAGACCCAGTACTTC.

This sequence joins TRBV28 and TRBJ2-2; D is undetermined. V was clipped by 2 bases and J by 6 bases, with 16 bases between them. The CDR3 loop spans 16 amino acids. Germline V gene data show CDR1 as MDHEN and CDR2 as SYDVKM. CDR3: CASSLGPKHHSGELFF. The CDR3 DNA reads TGTGCCAGCAGTTTAGGACCGAAACACCATTCCGGGGAGCTGTTTTTT.

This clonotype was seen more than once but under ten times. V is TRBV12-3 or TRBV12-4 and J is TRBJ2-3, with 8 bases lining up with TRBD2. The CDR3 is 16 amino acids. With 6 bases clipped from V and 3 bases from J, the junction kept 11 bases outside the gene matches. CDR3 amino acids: CASSPPPGGRTDTQYF. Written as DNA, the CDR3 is TGTGCCAGCAGCCCCCCCCCCGGCGGGAGGACAGATACGCAGTATTTT.

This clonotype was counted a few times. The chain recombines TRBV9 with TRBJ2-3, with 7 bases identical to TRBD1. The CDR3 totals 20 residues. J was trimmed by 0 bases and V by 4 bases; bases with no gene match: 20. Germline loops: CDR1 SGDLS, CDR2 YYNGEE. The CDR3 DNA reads TGTGCCAGCAGCCCACCTCTCATTCCGGCCAGGGGGATTAGCACAGATACGCAGTATTTT. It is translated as CASSPPLIPARGISTDTQYF. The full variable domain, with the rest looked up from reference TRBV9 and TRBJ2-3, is DSGVTQTPKHLITATGQRVTLRCSPRSGDLSVYWYQQSLDQGLQFLIQYYNGEERAKGNILERFSAQQFPDLHSELNLSSLELGDSALYFCASSPPLIPARGISTDTQYFGPGTRLTVL.

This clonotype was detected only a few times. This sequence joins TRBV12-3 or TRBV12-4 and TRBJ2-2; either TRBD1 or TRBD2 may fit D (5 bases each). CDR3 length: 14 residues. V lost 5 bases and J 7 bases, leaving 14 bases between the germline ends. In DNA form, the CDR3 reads TGTGCCAGCAGTCCCGGGGCACCCAGCGGGGAGCTGTTTTTT. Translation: CASSPGAPSGELFF.

CDR3 DNA sequence: TGTGCCAGCAGCTTAGTAGGCAGGACTTGGACTGAAGCTTTCTTT. It is translated as CASSLVGRTWTEAFF. V usage is TRBV7-9 and J usage is TRBJ1-1; unclear D gene. This CDR3 contains 15 residues. The germline CDR1 and CDR2 sequences are SEHNR and FQNEAQ (reference sequence). Deletions cut 1 base from V and 5 bases from J, with 14 bases between.

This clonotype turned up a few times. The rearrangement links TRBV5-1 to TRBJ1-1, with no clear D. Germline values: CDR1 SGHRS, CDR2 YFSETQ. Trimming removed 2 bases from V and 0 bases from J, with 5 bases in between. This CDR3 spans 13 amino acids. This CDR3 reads CASSFEMNTEAFF. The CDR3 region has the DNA TGCGCCAGCAGCTTCGAGATGAACACTGAAGCTTTCTTT. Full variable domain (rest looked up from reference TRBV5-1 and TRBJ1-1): KAGVTQTPRYLIKTRGQQVTLSCSPISGHRSVSWYQQTPGQGLQFLFEYFSETQRNKGNFPGRFSGRQFSNSRSEMNVSTLELGDSALYLCASSFEMNTEAFFGQGTRLTVV.

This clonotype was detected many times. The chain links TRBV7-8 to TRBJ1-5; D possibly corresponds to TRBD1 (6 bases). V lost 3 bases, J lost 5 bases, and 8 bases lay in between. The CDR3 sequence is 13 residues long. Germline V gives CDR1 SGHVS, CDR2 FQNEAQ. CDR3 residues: CASSFQGYQPQHF. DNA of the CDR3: TGTGCCAGCAGCTTTCAGGGGTATCAGCCCCAGCATTTT.

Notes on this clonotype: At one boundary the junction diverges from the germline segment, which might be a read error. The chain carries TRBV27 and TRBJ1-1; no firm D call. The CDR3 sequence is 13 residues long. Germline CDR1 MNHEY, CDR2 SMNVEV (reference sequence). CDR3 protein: CASSLIGPPNEIF. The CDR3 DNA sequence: TGTGCCAGCAGTTTAATCGGACCCCCTAATGAAATCTTT.

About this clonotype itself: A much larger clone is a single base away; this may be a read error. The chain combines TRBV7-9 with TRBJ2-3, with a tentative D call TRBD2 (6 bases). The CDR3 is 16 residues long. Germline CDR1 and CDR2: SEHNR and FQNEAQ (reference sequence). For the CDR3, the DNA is TGTGCCAGCAGCTGGGGAGGTATACCTAGCACAGATACGCAGTTTTTT. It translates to CASSWGGIPSTDTQFF. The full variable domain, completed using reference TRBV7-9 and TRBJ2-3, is DTGVSQNPRHKITKRGQNVTFRCDPISEHNRLYWYRQTLGQGPEFLTYFQNEAQLEKSRLLSDRFSAERPKGSFSTLEIQRTEQGDSAMYLCASSWGGIPSTDTQFFGPGTRLTVL.

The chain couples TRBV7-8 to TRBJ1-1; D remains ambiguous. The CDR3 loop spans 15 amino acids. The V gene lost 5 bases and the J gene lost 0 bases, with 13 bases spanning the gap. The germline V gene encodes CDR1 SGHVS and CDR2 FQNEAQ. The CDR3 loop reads CASSSSSTLNTEAFF. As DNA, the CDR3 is TGTGCCAGCAGCAGCAGCTCCACCCTGAACACTGAAGCTTTCTTT.

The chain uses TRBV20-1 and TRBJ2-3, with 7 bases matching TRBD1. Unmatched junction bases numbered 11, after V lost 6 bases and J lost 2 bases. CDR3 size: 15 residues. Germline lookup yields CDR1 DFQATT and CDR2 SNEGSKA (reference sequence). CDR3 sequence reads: CSAVSSGGDTDTQYF. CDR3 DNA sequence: TGCAGTGCCGTTTCCTCAGGGGGAGACACAGATACGCAGTATTTT.

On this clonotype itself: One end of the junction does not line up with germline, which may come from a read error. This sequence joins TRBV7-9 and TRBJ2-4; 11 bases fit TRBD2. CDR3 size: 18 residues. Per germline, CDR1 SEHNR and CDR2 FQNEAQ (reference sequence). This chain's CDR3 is CASSSTSGEPLAKDIQYF. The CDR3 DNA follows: TGTGCCAGCAGCTCGACTAGCGGGGAACCTCTAGCCAAAGACATTCAGTACTTC.